These 14 T cell receptor beta chains were sequenced from one sample in a study of response to subunit inactivated influenza vaccine. TCRdb called the RT-PCR reads again in MiXCR, with one record for every CDR3 protein. This table holds over 800,000 distinct CDR3 sequences, 21% found once. Specimen: PBMCs from blood, collected about 5 days after vaccination. Source of these receptors: a man in his forties or fifties who received an inactivated influenza vaccine.

The chain combines TRBV7-9 with TRBJ2-1; no definite D call. CDR3 length: 13 residues. Germline V gene data show CDR1 as SEHNR and CDR2 as FQNEAQ (reference sequence). Trimming took 3 bases from V and 4 from J, leaving 7 bases between them. The CDR3 sequence is CASSFSQYNEQFF. As DNA, the CDR3 is TGTGCCAGCAGCTTTTCACAATACAATGAGCAGTTCTTC. Drawing the rest from reference TRBV7-9 and TRBJ2-1, the complete variable domain is DTGVSQNPRHKITKRGQNVTFRCDPISEHNRLYWYRQTLGQGPEFLTYFQNEAQLEKSRLLSDRFSAERPKGSFSTLEIQRTEQGDSAMYLCASSFSQYNEQFFGPGTRLTVL.

This chain joins TRBV7-9 and TRBJ1-1; the D is unclear. Germline V gives CDR1 SEHNR, CDR2 FQNEAQ (reference sequence). Between the trimmed V and J ends, which lost 5 bases and 7 bases, there was a span of 14 bases. There are 13 residues in the CDR3. CDR3 loop: CASSRESRVEAFF. CDR3 nucleotide sequence: TGTGCCAGCAGCCGAGAATCGAGAGTTGAAGCTTTCTTT. The whole variable domain, remainder taken from reference TRBV7-9 and TRBJ1-1, is DTGVSQNPRHKITKRGQNVTFRCDPISEHNRLYWYRQTLGQGPEFLTYFQNEAQLEKSRLLSDRFSAERPKGSFSTLEIQRTEQGDSAMYLCASSRESRVEAFFGQGTRLTVV.

This clonotype was seen a few times. This chain joins TRBV5-5 and TRBJ2-5; 7 bases map to TRBD1. The CDR3 runs 15 residues. Germline trimming cut 4 bases from V and 4 bases from J; bases unmatched to any gene: 10. Germline V gene lookup returns CDR1 SGHKS and CDR2 YYEKEE (reference sequence). The CDR3 bases are TGTGCCAGCAGCCCAAGCGGACAGGATCGAGAGACCCAGTACTTC. This translates into CASSPSGQDRETQYF.

This chain uses TRBV7-6 with TRBJ2-3; 12 nucleotides agree with TRBD2. The junction had 15 bases not matched to a gene; V was cut back by 5 bases and J by 9 bases. Germline lookup yields CDR1 SGHVS and CDR2 FNYEAQ. This CDR3 region has 17 residues. This CDR3 reads CASSPGLAGTEFRTQYF. The CDR3 bases are TGTGCCAGCAGCCCAGGACTAGCGGGAACCGAGTTCAGGACGCAGTATTTT.

The chain carries TRBV7-9 and TRBJ2-3, with a weak D call TRBD2 (6 bases). The CDR3 is made up of 15 amino acids. CDR1 is SEHNR and CDR2 is FQNEAQ in the germline V gene (reference sequence). Trimming cost V 5 bases and J 5 bases, with 17 bases left between them. The CDR3 sequence is CASSPDRWRGDTQYF. CDR3 in DNA: TGTGCCAGCAGCCCCGACAGATGGCGGGGAGATACGCAGTATTTT.

The rearrangement uses TRBV7-2 and TRBJ2-2, with 7 bases fitting TRBD1. The CDR3 sequence is 15 residues long. The germline V gene has CDR1 SGHTA and CDR2 FQGNSA. J was trimmed by 5 bases and V by 7 bases; bases with no gene match: 10. The CDR3 nucleotides are TGTGCCAGCATCCCGAGGGGGCACTTTACCGGGGAGCTGTTTTTT. Translation: CASIPRGHFTGELFF.

This clonotype occurred a few times. The J gene is TRBJ2-2, the V gene TRBV29-1; D could derive from TRBD1 or TRBD2 (5 bases each). The CDR3 is made up of 15 amino acids. Germline V gene lookup returns CDR1 SQVTM and CDR2 ANQGSEA. V was pared by 6 bases and J by 1 base, with 15 bases between. The CDR3 here is CSVALGTGNTGELFF. The CDR3 nucleotides are TGCAGCGTGGCCCTAGGGACGGGGAACACCGGGGAGCTGTTTTTT.

This clonotype was detected a few times. The V and J genes are TRBV6-4 and TRBJ2-3; 11 positions match TRBD2. The CDR3 extends over 15 amino acids. V lost 0 bases and J lost 7; bases outside the gene matches: 3. Per the germline V gene, CDR1 is MRHNA and CDR2 is SNTAGT. This CDR3 is CASSDSTSGAYTQYF. CDR3 sequence (DNA): TGTGCCAGCAGTGACTCGACTAGCGGGGCCTATACGCAGTATTTT.

There are a few counts of this clonotype. V and J are TRBV12-3 or TRBV12-4 and TRBJ2-1, with 7 nucleotides matching TRBD2. The CDR3 spans 15 residues. V shed 6 bases and J 4 bases; nucleotides not matched to a gene: 9. The CDR3 DNA reads as TGTGCCAGCAGCGCCGGGACTAATAGGTACAATGAGCAGTTCTTC. Translating it yields CASSAGTNRYNEQFF.

The chain combines TRBV9 with TRBJ1-2; TRBD1 matches at 8 bases. CDR3 length equals 18 residues. The germline CDR1 and CDR2 sequences are SGDLS and YYNGEE. With 0 bases clipped from V and 2 bases from J, the junction kept 12 bases outside the gene matches. CDR3 amino acids: CASSVVTLGQGRNYGYTF. The CDR3, as DNA: TGTGCCAGCAGCGTAGTAACCCTTGGACAGGGCCGAAACTATGGCTACACCTTC.

V is TRBV6-1 and J is TRBJ1-4; D is undetermined. CDR1 is MNHNS, CDR2 SASEGT, per germline. Trimming took off 3 bases at V and 3 bases at J, with 11 bases between the two ends. This CDR3 is built from 15 residues. The CDR3 loop is CASSEPGRPNEKLFF. The CDR3 region has the DNA TGTGCCAGCAGTGAGCCGGGGAGGCCTAATGAAAAACTGTTTTTT.

V and J are TRBV10-3 and TRBJ1-5; D not resolved. The CDR3 is made up of 14 amino acids. Germline assignment: CDR1 ENHRY and CDR2 SYGVKD. V lost 0 bases and J 5 bases, leaving 8 bases between the germline ends. The CDR3: CAISESNTHQPQHF. CDR3 DNA: TGTGCCATCAGTGAGTCGAATACGCATCAGCCCCAGCATTTT.

This clonotype occurred a few times. This sequence joins TRBV4-3 and TRBJ1-1; 7 nucleotides line up with TRBD1. Germline trimming cut 3 bases from V and 3 bases from J; bases unmatched to any gene: 7. The CDR3 is 15 amino acids. Per germline, CDR1 LGHNA and CDR2 YSLEER. The CDR3 reads CASSQRGQGDTEAFF. CDR3 in DNA: TGCGCCAGCAGCCAGAGGGGGCAGGGCGACACTGAAGCTTTCTTT.

This clonotype was counted between two and nine times. The V gene is TRBV5-6, the J gene TRBJ2-5, with D perhaps being TRBD1 or TRBD2 (6 bases each). Germline assignment: CDR1 SGHDT and CDR2 YYEEEE. The CDR3 is 14 amino acids. V gave up 4 bases and J gave up 5 bases, with 15 bases separating them. CDR3: CASSQGTAWETQYF. The CDR3 DNA is TGTGCCAGCAGCCAGGGGACTGCGTGGGAGACCCAGTACTTC. The entire variable domain, with the rest obtained from reference TRBV5-6 and TRBJ2-5, is as follows: DAGVTQSPTHLIKTRGQQVTLRCSPKSGHDTVSWYQQALGQGPQFIFQYYEEEERQRGNFPDRFSGHQFPNYSSELNVNALLLGDSALYLCASSQGTAWETQYFGPGTRLLVL.